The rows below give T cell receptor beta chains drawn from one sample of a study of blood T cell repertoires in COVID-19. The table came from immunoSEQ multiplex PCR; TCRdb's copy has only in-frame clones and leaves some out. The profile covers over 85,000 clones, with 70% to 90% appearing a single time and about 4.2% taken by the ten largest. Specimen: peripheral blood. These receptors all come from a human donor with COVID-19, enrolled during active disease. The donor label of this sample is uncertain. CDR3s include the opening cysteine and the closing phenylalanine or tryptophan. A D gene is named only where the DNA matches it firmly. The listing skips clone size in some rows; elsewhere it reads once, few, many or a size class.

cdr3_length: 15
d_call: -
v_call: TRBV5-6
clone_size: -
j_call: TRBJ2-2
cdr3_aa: CATSGLGTPEGELFF
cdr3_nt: TGTGCCACCAGCGGATTAGGGACTCCCGAGGGGGAGCTGTTTTTT

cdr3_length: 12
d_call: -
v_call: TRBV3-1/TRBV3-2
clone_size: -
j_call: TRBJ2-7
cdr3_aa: CASSLDGYEQYF
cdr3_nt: TGTGCCAGCAGCCTAGACGGCTACGAGCAGTACTTC

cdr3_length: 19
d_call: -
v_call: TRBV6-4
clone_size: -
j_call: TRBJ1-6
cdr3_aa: CASSGGQQTRVSYNSPLHF
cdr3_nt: TGTGCCAGCAGTGGGGGTCAGCAAACTAGGGTCTCCTATAATTCACCCCTCCACTTT

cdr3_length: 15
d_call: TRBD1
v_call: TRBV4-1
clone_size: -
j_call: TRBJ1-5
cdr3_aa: CASSPSTGSNQPQHF
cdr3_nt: TGCGCCAGCAGCCCATCGACAGGGAGCAATCAGCCCCAGCATTTT

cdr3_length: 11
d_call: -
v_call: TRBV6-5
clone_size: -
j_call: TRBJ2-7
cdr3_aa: CASSDWYEQYF
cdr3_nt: TGTGCCAGCAGCGACTGGTACGAGCAGTACTTC

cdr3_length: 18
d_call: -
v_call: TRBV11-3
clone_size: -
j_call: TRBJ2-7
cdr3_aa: CASSLDGGPILPQGLQYF
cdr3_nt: TGTGCCAGCAGCTTAGACGGCGGACCCATACTGCCCCAGGGTTTGCAGTACTTC

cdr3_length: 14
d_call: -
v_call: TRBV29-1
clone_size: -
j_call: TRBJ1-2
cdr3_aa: CSVDPREGGYGYTF
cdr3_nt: TGCAGCGTTGATCCGAGGGAGGGTGGGTATGGCTACACCTTC

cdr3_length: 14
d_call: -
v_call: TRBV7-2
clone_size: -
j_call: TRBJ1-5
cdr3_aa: CASSLISFREPQHF
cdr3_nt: TGTGCCAGCAGCTTAATATCTTTCAGGGAGCCCCAGCATTTT

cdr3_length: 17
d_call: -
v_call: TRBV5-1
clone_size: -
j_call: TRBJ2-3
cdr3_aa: CASSLGQGARVTDTQYF
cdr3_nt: TGCGCCAGCAGCTTGGGTCAAGGCGCCAGGGTCACAGATACGCAGTATTTT

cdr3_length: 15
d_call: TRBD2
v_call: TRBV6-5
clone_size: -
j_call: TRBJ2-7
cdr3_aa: CASSYSTSGGLEQYF
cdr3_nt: TGTGCCAGCAGTTACTCGACTAGCGGGGGACTCGAGCAGTACTTC

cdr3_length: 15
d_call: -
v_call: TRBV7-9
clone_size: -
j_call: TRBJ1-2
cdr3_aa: CASSSRGGALSGYTF
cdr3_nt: TGTGCCAGCAGCTCGAGGGGCGGGGCACTTAGTGGCTACACCTTC

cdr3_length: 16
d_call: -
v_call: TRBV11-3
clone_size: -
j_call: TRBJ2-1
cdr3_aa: CASSLWGGPSGNEQFF
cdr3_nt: TGTGCCAGCAGCTTGTGGGGGGGCCCCTCGGGCAATGAGCAGTTCTTC

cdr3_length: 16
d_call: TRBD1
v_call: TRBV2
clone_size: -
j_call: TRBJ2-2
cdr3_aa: CASSDQGAVNTGELFF
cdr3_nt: TGTGCCAGCAGTGATCAGGGGGCAGTGAACACCGGGGAGCTGTTTTTT

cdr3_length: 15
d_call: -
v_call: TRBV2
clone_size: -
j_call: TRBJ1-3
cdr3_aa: CASSNPGSSGNTIYF
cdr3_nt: TGTGCCAGCAGCAACCCGGGGAGCTCTGGAAACACCATATATTTT

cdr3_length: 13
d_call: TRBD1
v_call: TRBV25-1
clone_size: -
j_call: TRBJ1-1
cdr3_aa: CASLQGKETEAFF
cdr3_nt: TGTGCCAGTCTACAGGGGAAAGAGACTGAAGCTTTCTTT

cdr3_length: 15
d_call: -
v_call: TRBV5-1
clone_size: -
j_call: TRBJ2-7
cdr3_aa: CASSLQGRSMDEQYF
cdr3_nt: TGCGCCAGCAGCTTGCAGGGGCGAAGTATGGACGAGCAGTACTTC

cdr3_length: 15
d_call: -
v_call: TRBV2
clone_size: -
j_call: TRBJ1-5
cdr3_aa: CASSEGRGWLRPQHF
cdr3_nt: TGTGCCAGCAGTGAGGGTAGGGGGTGGTTACGGCCCCAGCATTTT

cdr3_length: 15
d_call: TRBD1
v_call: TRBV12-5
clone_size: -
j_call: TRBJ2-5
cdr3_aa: CASGLVQGGPETQYF
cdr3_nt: TGTGCTAGTGGTTTGGTACAGGGGGGCCCAGAGACCCAGTACTTC

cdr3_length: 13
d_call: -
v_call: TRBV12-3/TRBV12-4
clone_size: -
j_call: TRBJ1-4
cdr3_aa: CASSQNSYEKLFF
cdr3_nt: TGTGCCAGCAGCCAAAACAGTTACGAAAAACTGTTTTTT

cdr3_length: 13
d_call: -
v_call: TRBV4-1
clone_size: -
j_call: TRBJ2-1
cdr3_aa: CASSQGLNNEQFF
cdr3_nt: TGCGCCAGCAGCCAGGGACTGAACAATGAGCAGTTCTTC

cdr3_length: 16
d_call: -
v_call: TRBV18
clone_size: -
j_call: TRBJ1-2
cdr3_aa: CASSPGPGDSNYGYTF
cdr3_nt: TGTGCCAGCTCACCGGGACCAGGGGATTCTAACTATGGCTACACCTTC

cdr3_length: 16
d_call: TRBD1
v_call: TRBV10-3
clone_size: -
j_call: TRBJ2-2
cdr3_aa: CAIQGSGQTYTGELFF
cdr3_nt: TGTGCCATCCAGGGCTCGGGACAGACATACACCGGGGAGCTGTTTTTT

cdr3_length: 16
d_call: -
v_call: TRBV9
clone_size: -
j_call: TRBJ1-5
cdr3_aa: CASSVDPGHGDQPQHF
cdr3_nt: TGTGCCAGCAGCGTAGATCCAGGGCACGGCGATCAGCCCCAGCATTTT

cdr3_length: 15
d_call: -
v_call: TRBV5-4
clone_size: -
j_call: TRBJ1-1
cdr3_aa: CASSLSKGGWTEAFF
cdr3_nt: TGTGCCAGCAGCTTGTCGAAGGGAGGGTGGACTGAAGCTTTCTTT

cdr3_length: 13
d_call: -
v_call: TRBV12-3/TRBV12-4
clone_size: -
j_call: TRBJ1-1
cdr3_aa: CASTTIVNTEAFF
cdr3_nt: TGTGCCAGCACTACCATTGTGAACACTGAAGCTTTCTTT

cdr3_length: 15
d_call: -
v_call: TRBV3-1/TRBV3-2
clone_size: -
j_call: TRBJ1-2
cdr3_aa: CASSQLGTLEHGYTF
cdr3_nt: TGTGCCAGCAGCCAACTAGGGACTCTAGAACATGGCTACACCTTC

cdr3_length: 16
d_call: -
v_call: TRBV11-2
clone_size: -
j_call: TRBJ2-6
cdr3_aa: CASSLGGETGANVLTF
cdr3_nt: TGTGCCAGCAGCCTAGGGGGGGAGACTGGGGCCAACGTCCTGACTTTC

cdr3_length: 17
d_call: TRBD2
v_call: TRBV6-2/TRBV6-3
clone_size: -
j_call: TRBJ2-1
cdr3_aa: CASSYSGLAGVYNEQFF
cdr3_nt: TGTGCCAGCAGTTACTCGGGGCTAGCGGGAGTCTACAATGAGCAGTTCTTC

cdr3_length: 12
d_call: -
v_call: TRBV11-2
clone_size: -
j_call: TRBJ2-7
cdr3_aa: CASSSTIIGQYF
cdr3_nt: TGTGCCAGCAGCTCCACAATTATTGGGCAGTACTTC

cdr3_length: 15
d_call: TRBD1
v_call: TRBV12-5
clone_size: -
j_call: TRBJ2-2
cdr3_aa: CASLPGQGNTGELFF
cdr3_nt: TGTGCTAGTTTGCCGGGACAGGGGAACACCGGGGAGCTGTTTTTT

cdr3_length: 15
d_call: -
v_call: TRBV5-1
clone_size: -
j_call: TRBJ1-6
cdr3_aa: CASSLAEMTDSPLHF
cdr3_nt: TGCGCCAGCAGCTTGGCCGAAATGACAGATTCACCCCTCCACTTT

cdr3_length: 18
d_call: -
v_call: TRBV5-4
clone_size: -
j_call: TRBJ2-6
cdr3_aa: CASSRTTGVYSGANVLTF
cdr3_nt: TGTGCCAGCAGCCGAACGACAGGAGTTTACTCTGGGGCCAACGTCCTGACTTTC

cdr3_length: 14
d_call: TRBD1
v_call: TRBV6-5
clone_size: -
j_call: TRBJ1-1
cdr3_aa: CASSYDRANTEAFF
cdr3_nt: TGTGCCAGCAGTTACGACAGGGCGAACACTGAAGCTTTCTTT

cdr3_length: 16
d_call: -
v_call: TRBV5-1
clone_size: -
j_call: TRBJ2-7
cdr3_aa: CASARESGWVDYEQYF
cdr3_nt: TGCGCCAGCGCCCGGGAAAGTGGTTGGGTTGACTACGAGCAGTACTTC

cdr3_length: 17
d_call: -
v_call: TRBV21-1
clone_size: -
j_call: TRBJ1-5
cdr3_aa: CASSKKGACRVDQPQHF
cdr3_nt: TGTGCCAGCAGCAAAAAGGGGGCCTGCAGGGTAGATCAGCCCCAGCATTTT

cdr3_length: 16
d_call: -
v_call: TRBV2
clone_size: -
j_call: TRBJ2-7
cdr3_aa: CASPPFPNGGTYEQYF
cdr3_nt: TGTGCCAGCCCCCCCTTCCCAAATGGGGGGACCTACGAGCAGTACTTC

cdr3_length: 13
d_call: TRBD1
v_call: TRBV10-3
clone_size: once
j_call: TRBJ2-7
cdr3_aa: CAISAGTGYEQYF
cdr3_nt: TGTGCCATCAGCGCCGGGACAGGCTACGAGCAGTACTTC

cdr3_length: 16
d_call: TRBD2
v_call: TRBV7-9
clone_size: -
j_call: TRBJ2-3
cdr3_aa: CASSRTSGRPTDTQYF
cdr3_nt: TGTGCCAGCAGCCGGACTAGCGGGAGGCCCACAGATACGCAGTATTTT

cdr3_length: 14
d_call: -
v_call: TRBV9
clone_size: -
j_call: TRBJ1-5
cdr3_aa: CASSETDSNQPQHF
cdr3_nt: TGTGCCAGCAGCGAGACAGATAGCAATCAGCCCCAGCATTTT

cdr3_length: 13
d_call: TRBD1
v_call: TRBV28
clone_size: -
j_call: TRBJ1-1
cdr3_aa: CASSSTGVTEAFF
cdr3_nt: TGTGCCAGCAGTTCAACAGGGGTTACTGAAGCTTTCTTT

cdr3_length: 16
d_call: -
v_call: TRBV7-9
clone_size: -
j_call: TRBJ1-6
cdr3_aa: CASSLGGSSYNSPLHF
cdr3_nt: TGTGCCAGCAGCTTAGGTGGCAGCTCCTATAATTCACCCCTCCACTTT

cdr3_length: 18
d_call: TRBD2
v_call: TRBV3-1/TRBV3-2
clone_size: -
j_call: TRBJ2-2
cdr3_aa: CASSQAGREGQSAGELFF
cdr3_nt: TGTGCCAGCAGCCAAGCTGGGCGGGAGGGCCAAAGTGCCGGGGAGCTGTTTTTT

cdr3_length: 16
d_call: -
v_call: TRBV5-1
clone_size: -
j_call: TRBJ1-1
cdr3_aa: CASSLDGGHMNTEAFF
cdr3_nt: TGCGCCAGCAGCTTGGATGGGGGCCACATGAACACTGAAGCTTTCTTT

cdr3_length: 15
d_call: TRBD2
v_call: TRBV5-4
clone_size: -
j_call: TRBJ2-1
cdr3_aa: CASSLRSGGANEQFF
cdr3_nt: TGTGCCAGCAGCTTGAGGAGCGGGGGGGCCAATGAGCAGTTCTTC

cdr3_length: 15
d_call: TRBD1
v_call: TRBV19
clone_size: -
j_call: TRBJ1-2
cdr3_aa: CASSTTWTGRYGYTF
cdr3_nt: TGTGCCAGTAGTACCACTTGGACAGGGCGCTATGGCTACACCTTC

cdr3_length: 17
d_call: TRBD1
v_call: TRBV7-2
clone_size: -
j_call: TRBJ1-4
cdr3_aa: CASSLAWTGGPNEKLFF
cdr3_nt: TGTGCCAGCAGCTTAGCGTGGACAGGGGGGCCTAATGAAAAACTGTTTTTT

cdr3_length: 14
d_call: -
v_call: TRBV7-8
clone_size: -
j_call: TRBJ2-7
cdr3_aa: CASSASGVSYEQYF
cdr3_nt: TGTGCCAGCAGCGCGTCAGGGGTAAGCTACGAGCAGTACTTC

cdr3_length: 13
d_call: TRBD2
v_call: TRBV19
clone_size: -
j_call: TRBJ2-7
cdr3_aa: CASRTSGSYEQYF
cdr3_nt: TGTGCCAGTAGGACTAGCGGATCCTACGAGCAGTACTTC

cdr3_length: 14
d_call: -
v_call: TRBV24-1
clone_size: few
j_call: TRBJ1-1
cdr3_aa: CATSDHWSRDGAFF
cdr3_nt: TGTGCCACCAGTGATCACTGGAGCCGAGACGGAGCTTTCTTT

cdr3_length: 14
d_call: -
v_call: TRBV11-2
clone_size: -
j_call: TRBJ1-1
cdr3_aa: CASSLGPRNTEAFF
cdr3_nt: TGTGCCAGCAGCTTAGGTCCCAGAAACACTGAAGCTTTCTTT

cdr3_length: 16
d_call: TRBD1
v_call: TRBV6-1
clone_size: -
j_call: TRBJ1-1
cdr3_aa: CASSDGQGARGTEAFF
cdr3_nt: TGTGCCAGCAGTGACGGACAGGGGGCGCGGGGGACTGAAGCTTTCTTT

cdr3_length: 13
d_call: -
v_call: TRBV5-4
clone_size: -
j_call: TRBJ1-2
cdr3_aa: CASSPHSNYGYTF
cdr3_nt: TGTGCCAGCAGCCCACACAGTAACTATGGCTACACCTTC

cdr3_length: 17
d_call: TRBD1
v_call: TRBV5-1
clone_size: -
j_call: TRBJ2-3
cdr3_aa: CASSLGQGPLSTDTQYF
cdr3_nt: TGCGCCAGCAGCTTGGGACAGGGGCCGTTGAGCACAGATACGCAGTATTTT

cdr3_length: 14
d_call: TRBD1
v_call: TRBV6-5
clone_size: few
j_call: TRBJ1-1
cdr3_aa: CASSLDRPSTEAFF
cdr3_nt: TGTGCCAGCAGCCTGGACAGGCCGAGCACTGAAGCTTTCTTT